This T cell receptor beta chain is from a study of PD-L1 blockade in urothelial cancer (dated by TCRdb to 2016 to 2017). General notes on the study: Therapy was started in 2014 for all patients, and atezolizumab 1,200 mg was administered intravenously every 3 weeks. About 10 patients achieved durable clinical benefit and 20 did not. Pretreatment blood TCR-seq was available for about 28 patients, at least one posttreatment blood collection was obtained for some 25 patients, and tumor TCR-seq was available for some 25 patients. Progression-free survival longer than 6 months counted as durable clinical benefit, and TCR features were additionally tested against both progression-free and overall survival. About 90% of the roughly 29 patients were males with bladder-origin urothelial cancer, and about 65% of the roughly 30 reported a prior smoking history. Pretreatment tumor samples, along with matched peripheral blood serially collected before and after atezolizumab treatment, were subjected to TCR sequencing. Patients had an ECOG performance status of 0 or 1 and had received between 0 and 3 prior chemotherapy regimens. Somatic, immune and clinical correlates of response to PD-L1 blockade with atezolizumab in urothelial cancer were the focus of an exploratory multi-omic analysis. Whole exome sequencing and RNA sequencing of pretreatment tumors were performed alongside TCR sequencing in the same patients. Blood samples were analyzed at 3 weeks after treatment start (second dose) and at 6 weeks after treatment start. Blood samples gave a median of about 150,000 T cells and tens of thousands of unique TCRs, with a median clonality of around 0.08. What the research found in general, with its limitations: A pretreatment peripheral blood TCR clonality below the median was linked to improved progression-free and overall survival. Because of the small sample size (n of about 29) and the many exploratory analyses performed, the results are intended to be regarded as hypothesis-generating. Patients with durable benefit showed greater expansion of tumor-associated TCR clones in peripheral blood 3 weeks after starting treatment (n of about 20, p = 0.022).

The germline V gene sets CDR1 to SGHTA and CDR2 to FQGNSA. Spanning cysteine to phenylalanine, the CDR3 consists of 16 amino acids. Solely the CDR3 DNA is kept, with 48 bases framed from the first base. At the junction V is shortened by 2 bases and J by 5 bases, with 17 bases in between. Synthetic TCR analog templates were spiked into each PCR to estimate absolute template abundance from read counts. TCRbeta CDR3 regions were amplified from genomic DNA with bias-controlled V and J gene primers using the immunoSEQ assay. Rearranged TCRbeta segments were sequenced at approximately 20X coverage. The paper's processing steps were these. Sequencing errors were corrected by clustering, and CDR3s were annotated against IMGT so that V, D and J genes could be assigned. Downstream analyses used only productive TCRbeta rearrangements, leaving out any out-of-frame or stop-codon sequences. Clonality was computed as one minus Shannon entropy normalized by the log of the number of unique productive sequences. Fisher's exact test with Benjamini-Hochberg correction, using a cutoff of adjusted p below 0.01, was how clones that differed between time points or between blood and tumor were identified. TCRdb limited this immuneACCESS table to in-frame rearrangements with V and J called. A share of clones is missing; checked studies link under half to unresolved V genes, and the rest is unexplained. The V and J calls and clone size were taken over from that table, and D and trimming were inferred from the DNA. The sample has 95,000 to 100,000 clones on record, about nine tenths of them singletons. The ten largest clones represent about 2% of the sample.

Details on this clone: Its antigen has not been determined. Per-base quality was not reported, and no clone a single base away is much larger than it.

The time point label for this specimen denotes: pretreatment peripheral blood. A total of 29 patients with locally advanced or metastatic urothelial carcinoma, treated at Memorial Sloan Kettering on a trial protocol, made up the cohort. Peripheral blood mononuclear cells were collected pretreatment and during treatment, with between 1 and 8 total time points per patient. The Qiagen DNeasy Blood extraction kit was used to purify genomic DNA from total PBMCs and tumor samples. PBMCs were collected pretreatment and during treatment, and were isolated and stored as previously described. This clonotype was obtained from a man between 60 and 75 years old with urothelial cancer. Sequencing used PBMCs, obtained around atezolizumab (anti-PD-L1) treatment. The chain is made from TRBV7-2 and TRBJ2-3; the D segment cannot be called with confidence. CDR3 region: CASSLRESLVVDTQYF. The DNA sequence is given as TGTGCCAGCAGCTTACGCGAGTCGCTAGTTGTAGATACGCAGTATTTT. Where the CDR3 stops, the reference TRBV7-2 and TRBJ2-3 genes take over; the full variable domain is GAGVSQSPSNKVTEKGKDVELRCDPISGHTALYWYRQSLGQGLEFLIYFQGNSAPDKSGLPSDRFSAERTGGSVSTLTIQRTQQEDSAVYLCASSLRESLVVDTQYFGPGTRLTVL.